This record concerns one T cell receptor beta chain sequence. These data are taken from a study of blood T cell repertoires in COVID-19. Sequenced by immunoSEQ multiplex PCR; TCRdb stores in-frame clones only, minus some. This sample has approximately 140,000 clones, with around four fifths found just once. This CDR3 is 15 amino acids long. Trimming shortened V by 0 bases and J by 1 base, and 10 bases separated the two germline ends. In germline, CDR1 is SQVTM, CDR2 ANQGSEA. The sample consisted of peripheral blood. The clonotype originates from a man aged 35 to 55 with active or convalescent COVID-19. V gene TRBV29-1 combines with J gene TRBJ2-1; tentative D call: TRBD1 (6 bases). The DNA of the CDR3 is TGCAGCGTTGAAGAAGGACAGCTATCCTACAATGAGCAGTTCTTC. Encoded protein: CSVEEGQLSYNEQFF.